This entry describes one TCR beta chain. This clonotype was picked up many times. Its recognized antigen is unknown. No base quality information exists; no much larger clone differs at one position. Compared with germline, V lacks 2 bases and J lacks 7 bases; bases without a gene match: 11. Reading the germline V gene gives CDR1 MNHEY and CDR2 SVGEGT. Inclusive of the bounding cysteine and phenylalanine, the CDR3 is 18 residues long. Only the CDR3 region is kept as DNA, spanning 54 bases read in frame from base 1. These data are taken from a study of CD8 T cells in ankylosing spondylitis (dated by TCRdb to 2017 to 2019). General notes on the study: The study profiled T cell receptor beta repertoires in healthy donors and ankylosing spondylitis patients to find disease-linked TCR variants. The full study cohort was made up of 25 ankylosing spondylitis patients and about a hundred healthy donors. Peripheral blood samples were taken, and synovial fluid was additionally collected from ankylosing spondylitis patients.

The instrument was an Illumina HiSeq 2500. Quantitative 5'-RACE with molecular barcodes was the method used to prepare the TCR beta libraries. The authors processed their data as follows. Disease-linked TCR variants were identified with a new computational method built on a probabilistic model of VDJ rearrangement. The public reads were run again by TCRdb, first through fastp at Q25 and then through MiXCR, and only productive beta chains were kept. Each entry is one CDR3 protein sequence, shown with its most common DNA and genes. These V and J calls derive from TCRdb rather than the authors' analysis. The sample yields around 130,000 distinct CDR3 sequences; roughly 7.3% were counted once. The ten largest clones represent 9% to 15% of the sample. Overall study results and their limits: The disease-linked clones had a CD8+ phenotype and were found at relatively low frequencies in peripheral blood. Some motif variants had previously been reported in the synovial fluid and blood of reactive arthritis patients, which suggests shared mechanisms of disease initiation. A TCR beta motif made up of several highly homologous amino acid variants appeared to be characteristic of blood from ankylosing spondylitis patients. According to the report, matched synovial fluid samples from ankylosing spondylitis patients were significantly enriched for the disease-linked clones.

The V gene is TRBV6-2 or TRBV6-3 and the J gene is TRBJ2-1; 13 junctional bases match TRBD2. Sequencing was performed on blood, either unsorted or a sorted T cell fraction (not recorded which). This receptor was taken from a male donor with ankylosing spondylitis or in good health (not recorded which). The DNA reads TGTGCCAGCAGTTACCTGGGACTAGCGGGACCCCTCCGGAATGAGCAGTTCTTC. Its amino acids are CASSYLGLAGPLRNEQFF.